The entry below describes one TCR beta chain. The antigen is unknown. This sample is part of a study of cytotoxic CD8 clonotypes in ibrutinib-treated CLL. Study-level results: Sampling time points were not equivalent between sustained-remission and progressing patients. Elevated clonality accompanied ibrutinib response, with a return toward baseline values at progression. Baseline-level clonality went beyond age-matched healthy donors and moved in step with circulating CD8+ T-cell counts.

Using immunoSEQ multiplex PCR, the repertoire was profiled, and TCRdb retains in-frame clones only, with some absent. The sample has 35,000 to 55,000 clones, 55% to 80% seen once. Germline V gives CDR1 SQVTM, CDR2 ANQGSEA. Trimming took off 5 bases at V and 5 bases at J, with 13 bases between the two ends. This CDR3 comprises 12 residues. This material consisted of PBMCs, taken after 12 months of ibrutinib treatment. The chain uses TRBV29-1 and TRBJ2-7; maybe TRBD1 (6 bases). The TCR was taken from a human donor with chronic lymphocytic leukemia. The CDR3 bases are TGCAGCGTTTTCACAGGGTGGGACGAGCAGTACTTC. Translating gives CSVFTGWDEQYF.